This TCR beta chain was found in a study of cytomegalovirus exposure and HLA in healthy donors. General study points: A link between a missense DCLRE1C variant and TCR beta V- and J-gene trimming emerged from a later analysis. Because they were indistinguishable, some V segments, including TRBV6-2 and TRBV6-3, were excluded. Productive status was seen about 90% or about 30% of the time for most TCR beta V segments in an earlier analysis. CMV serostatus was the only immune exposure information that was available.

The CDR3 sequence is 16 residues long. Germline lookup yields CDR1 MNHNY and CDR2 SVGAGI (reference sequence). With 0 bases removed from V and 7 bases from J, the gap between germline ends came to 18 bases. As regards this clone: Its matching antigen is unknown.

PCR used 60 Vbeta primers and 13 Jbeta primers. Some clones are missing from TCRdb's copy, which holds only in-frame ones; the method was immunoSEQ multiplex PCR. The sample contains 150,000 to 200,000 clones, more than 85% of which appear only once. Material: PBMCs. This rearrangement joins TRBV6-6 to TRBJ1-2; no clear D. This sequence originates from a girl under three years old in good health and CMV-seronegative. CDR3 amino acids: CASSYSIRGIVLGYTF. In DNA form, the CDR3 reads TGTGCCAGCAGTTACTCGATTAGAGGTATCGTCCTTGGCTACACCTTC.